These 16 T cell receptor beta chains were all obtained from the same sample, sequenced in a study of cytomegalovirus exposure and HLA in healthy donors. Repertoires were generated with immunoSEQ multiplex PCR, while TCRdb's copy carries only in-frame clones and drops some. The table lists more than 60,000 clones, approximately 96% of them singletons, with more than 3.5% in the top ten. Sequences were obtained from PBMCs. The receptors derive from a woman under 30 in good health and CMV-seropositive.

V usage is TRBV4-2 and J usage is TRBJ2-1; 9 bases fit TRBD2. The CDR3 covers 17 residues. Looked up from germline, CDR1 is LGHNA and CDR2 is YNFKEQ. The J segment lost 1 base and the V segment lost 2 bases, leaving 6 bases of the junction unmatched. CDR3 bases: TGTGCCAGCAGCCAATCCCCAGCGGGAGGATCCTACAATGAGCAGTTCTTC. Residues: CASSQSPAGGSYNEQFF.

This rearrangement joins TRBV28 to TRBJ1-1; D remains unclear. The V gene lost 2 bases and the J gene lost 6 bases, with 16 bases spanning the gap. From germline, CDR1 is MDHEN and CDR2 SYDVKM. This CDR3 is 15 amino acids long. CDR3 loop: CASSLVSGVVAEAFF. CDR3 sequence (DNA): TGTGCCAGCAGTTTAGTCTCCGGGGTTGTCGCTGAAGCTTTCTTT.

The V gene is TRBV29-1, the J gene TRBJ2-3; D remains ambiguous. Germline CDR1 reads SQVTM; CDR2 reads ANQGSEA. Trimming pared 3 bases from V and 7 bases from J, leaving 8 bases between. The CDR3 spans 11 residues. Here the CDR3 reads CSVDSPNTQYF. The CDR3 DNA sequence: TGCAGCGTTGATAGCCCGAATACGCAGTATTTT.

The chain carries TRBV19 and TRBJ2-3; D is possibly TRBD1 (6 bases). The CDR3 extends over 16 amino acids. V lost 3 bases to trimming and J lost 1 base, with 14 bases between them. CDR1 is LNHDA, CDR2 SQIVND, per germline (reference sequence). The CDR3 is CASSMVGAPGTDTQYF. DNA for the CDR3: TGTGCCAGTAGTATGGTGGGGGCGCCGGGCACAGATACGCAGTATTTT.

The chain carries TRBV30 and TRBJ1-4; the match to TRBD1 covers 9 bases. Germline values: CDR1 GTSNPN, CDR2 SVGIG (reference sequence). The CDR3 contains 15 residues. V gave up 0 bases and J gave up 7 bases; unmatched junction bases: 6. CDR3 amino acids: CAWSVSGTGLEKLFF. The CDR3 DNA is TGTGCCTGGAGTGTCTCCGGGACAGGGCTTGAAAAACTGTTTTTT.

The chain links TRBV9 to TRBJ2-3, with TRBD2 matching 10 bases. This CDR3 contains 18 residues. Germline V lookup: CDR1 SGDLS, CDR2 YYNGEE. Trimming at V came to 0 bases and at J to 4 bases, leaving 11 bases not matched to a gene. The CDR3 region has the DNA TGTGCCAGCAGCGTAGGAATAGGGCTAGCGGGAGTTGCAGATACGCAGTATTTT. This encodes CASSVGIGLAGVADTQYF.

The chain couples TRBV7-5 to TRBJ2-7; the table's D gene call, TRBD1, was not cross checked with the DNA. TRBV7-5 is noted as a pseudogene. The CDR3 length is 13 residues. CDR3 loop: CARSLLVQKEQYF. The DNA of the CDR3 is TGTGCCAGAAGCTTACTTGTACAGAAAGAGCAGTACTTC.

This clone was seen only once. The V and J genes are TRBV5-4 and TRBJ2-4; 7 nucleotides line up with TRBD2. The CDR3 has 16 residues. V trimming: 0 bases; J trimming: 8 bases; junction bases outside the gene matches: 11. CDR1 is SGHNT, CDR2 YYREEE, per germline (reference sequence). The CDR3 coding sequence is TGTGCCAGCAGCTTGGGGTCCAGCGGGACTCAGGACATTCAGTACTTC. Its protein product is CASSLGSSGTQDIQYF.

The genes are TRBV27 and TRBJ2-7; TRBD1 aligns across 9 bases. The ends lost 0 bases at V and 6 bases at J; junction bases unmatched: 9. The CDR3 sequence is 16 residues long. Germline V CDR1 and CDR2: MNHEY, SMNVEV (reference sequence). The CDR3 is CASSLSAGTGQPEQYF. Written as DNA, the CDR3 is TGTGCCAGCAGTTTATCGGCCGGGACAGGGCAGCCCGAGCAGTACTTC.

The chain couples TRBV28 to TRBJ2-3, with unresolved D. The CDR3 sequence is 12 residues long. The V and J ends lost 10 bases and 6 bases respectively, with 14 bases between them. From germline, CDR1 is MDHEN and CDR2 SYDVKM. CDR3 amino acids: CATTSTGDTQYF. The CDR3 DNA follows: TGTGCCACCACGTCCACCGGGGATACGCAGTATTTT. The full variable domain, completed using reference TRBV28 and TRBJ2-3, is DVKVTQSSRYLVKRTGEKVFLECVQDMDHENMFWYRQDPGLGLRLIYFSYDVKMKEKGDIPEGYSVSREKKERFSLILESASTNQTSMYLCATTSTGDTQYFGPGTRLTVL.

The V and J genes are TRBV7-8 and TRBJ2-7, with TRBD2 matching over 12 bases. Trimming removed 8 bases from V and 4 bases from J; junction bases left unmatched: 3. This CDR3 comprises 13 residues. Germline CDR1 SGHVS, CDR2 FQNEAQ. The CDR3 sequence: CASGLAGSYEQYF. Here the CDR3 DNA reads TGTGCCAGCGGACTAGCGGGGTCTTACGAGCAGTACTTC.

This chain links TRBV6-5 with TRBJ2-7; 7 bases map to TRBD1. Per germline, CDR1 MNHEY and CDR2 SVGAGI. Trimming cost V 5 bases and J 2 bases; bases outside gene matches: 3. The CDR3 length is 13 residues. CDR3 in DNA: TGTGCCAGCAGTCGGGACAGAGCCTACGAGCAGTACTTC. This gives the protein CASSRDRAYEQYF.

This chain links TRBV6-1 with TRBJ2-5; D gene uncertain. V shed 3 bases and J shed 7 bases, with 12 bases lying between them. Looked up from germline, CDR1 is MNHNS and CDR2 is SASEGT. This CDR3 comprises 13 residues. The CDR3, as DNA: TGTGCCAGCAGTGACGGAGTGATAGGGACCCAGTACTTC. This encodes CASSDGVIGTQYF.

This clone was observed a handful of times. This chain links TRBV5-1 with TRBJ2-3; TRBD2 matches 9 bases. There are 15 residues in the CDR3. Per the germline V gene, CDR1 is SGHRS and CDR2 is YFSETQ. V gave up 0 bases and J gave up 4 bases; unmatched junction bases: 3. CDR3 nucleotide sequence: TGCGCCAGCAGCTTGGCAGCGGGAGGCGCAGATACGCAGTATTTT. Residues: CASSLAAGGADTQYF.

The chain employs TRBV19 and TRBJ2-5; 8 bases map to TRBD1. The germline gives CDR1 LNHDA, CDR2 SQIVND (reference sequence). V was pared by 4 bases and J by 5 bases, with 9 bases of the junction left unmatched. The CDR3 extends over 15 amino acids. CDR3 coding DNA: TGTGCCAGTAGTAAATACGACAGGGGAGGCGAGACCCAGTACTTC. Its protein product is CASSKYDRGGETQYF.

The chain joins TRBV11-3 to TRBJ1-1; 7 bases match TRBD1. Germline V gene data show CDR1 as SGHNT and CDR2 as YENEEA. After removal of 5 bases from V and 5 bases from J, the junction contained 8 bases not matched to a gene. There are 14 residues in the CDR3. The CDR3 DNA reads TGTGCCAGCAGCCAAAAGGGGGCGGAGACTGAAGCTTTCTTT. Translating it yields CASSQKGAETEAFF. The whole variable domain, filled in from reference TRBV11-3 and TRBJ1-1, reads EAGVVQSPRYKIIEKKQPVAFWCNPISGHNTLYWYLQNLGQGPELLIRYENEEAVDDSQLPKDRFSAERLKGVDSTLKIQPAELGDSAVYLCASSQKGAETEAFFGQGTRLTVV.